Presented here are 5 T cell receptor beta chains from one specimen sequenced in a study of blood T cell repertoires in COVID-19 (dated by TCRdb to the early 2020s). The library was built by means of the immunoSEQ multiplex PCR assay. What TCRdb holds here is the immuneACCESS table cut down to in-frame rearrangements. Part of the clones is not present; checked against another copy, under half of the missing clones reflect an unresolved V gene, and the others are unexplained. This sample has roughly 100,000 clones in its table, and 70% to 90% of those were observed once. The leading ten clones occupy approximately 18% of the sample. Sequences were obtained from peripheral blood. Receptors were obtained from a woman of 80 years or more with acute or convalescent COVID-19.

The DNA of the CDR3 is TGTGCCAGTATCCCCTCAGGGAATGGAATAAGGCCTTTCTTT. It is translated as CASIPSGNGIRPFF. The chain uses TRBV19 and TRBJ1-1; maybe TRBD1 (5 bases). V was shortened by 7 bases and J by 12 bases, with 24 bases between the two germline ends. Germline V lookup: CDR1 LNHDA, CDR2 SQIVND (reference sequence). The CDR3 is made up of 14 amino acids.

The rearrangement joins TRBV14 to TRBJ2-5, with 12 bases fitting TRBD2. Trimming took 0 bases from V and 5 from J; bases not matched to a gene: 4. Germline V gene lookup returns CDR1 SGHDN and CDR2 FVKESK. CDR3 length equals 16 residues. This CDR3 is CASSQDAGTSGETQYF. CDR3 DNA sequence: TGTGCCAGCAGCCAAGACGCCGGGACTAGCGGGGAGACCCAGTACTTC.

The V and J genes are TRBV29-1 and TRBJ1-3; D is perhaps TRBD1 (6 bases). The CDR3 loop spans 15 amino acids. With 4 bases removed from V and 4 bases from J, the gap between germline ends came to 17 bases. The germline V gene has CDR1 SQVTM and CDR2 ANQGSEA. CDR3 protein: CSVGLQGKEGNTIYF. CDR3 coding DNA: TGCAGCGTTGGGCTACAGGGAAAAGAGGGAAACACCATATATTTT.

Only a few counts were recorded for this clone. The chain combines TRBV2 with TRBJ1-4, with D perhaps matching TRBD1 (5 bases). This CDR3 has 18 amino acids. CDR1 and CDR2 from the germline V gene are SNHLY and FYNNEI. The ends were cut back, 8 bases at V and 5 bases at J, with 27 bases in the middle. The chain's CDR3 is CASSSGTPAGRANEKLFF. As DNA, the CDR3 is TGTGCCAGCTCCTCCGGGACGCCCGCGGGGAGGGCGAATGAAAAACTGTTTTTT.

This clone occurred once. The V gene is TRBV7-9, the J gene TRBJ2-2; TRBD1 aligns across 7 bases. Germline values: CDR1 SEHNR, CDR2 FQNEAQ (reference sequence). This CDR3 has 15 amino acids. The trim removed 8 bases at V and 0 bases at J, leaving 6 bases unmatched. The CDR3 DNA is TGTGCCAGCGGACCCGGGACAGCGAACACCGGGGAGCTGTTTTTT. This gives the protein CASGPGTANTGELFF.